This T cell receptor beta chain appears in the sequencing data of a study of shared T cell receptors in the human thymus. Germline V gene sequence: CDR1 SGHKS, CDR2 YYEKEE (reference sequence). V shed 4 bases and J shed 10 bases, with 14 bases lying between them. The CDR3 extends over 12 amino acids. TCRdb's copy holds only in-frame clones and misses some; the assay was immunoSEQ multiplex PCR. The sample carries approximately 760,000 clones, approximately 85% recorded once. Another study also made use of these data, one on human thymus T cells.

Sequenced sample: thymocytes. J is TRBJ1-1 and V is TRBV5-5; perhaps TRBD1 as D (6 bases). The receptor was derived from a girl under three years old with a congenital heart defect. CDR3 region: CASSLTGRAAFF. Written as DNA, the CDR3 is TGTGCCAGCAGCCTTACAGGGCGTGCAGCTTTCTTT.